This T cell receptor (beta chain) was recovered during a study of OX40 agonist ivuxolimab in advanced cancers. With V trimmed by 6 bases and J by 9 bases, 6 bases remained unmatched. From germline, CDR1 is SNHLY and CDR2 FYNNEI. The CDR3 covers 12 residues. Sequencing was performed with immunoSEQ multiplex PCR; in TCRdb, only in-frame clones are kept and a portion is missing. The table includes over 45,000 clones, about 86% detected once. The source is an adult with an advanced solid tumor such as melanoma, head and neck, liver or kidney cancer. The rearrangement joins TRBV2 to TRBJ1-2; TRBD1 matches at 8 bases. The source was CD4+ or CD8+ T cells sorted from blood, collected in a trial of the OX40 agonist ivuxolimab. Here the CDR3 reads CASRGQESSYTF. The CDR3 bases are TGTGCCAGCAGGGGACAGGAGTCAAGCTACACCTTC.